This T cell receptor beta chain was profiled in a study of technical replicates of blood from several donors (dated by TCRdb to the late 2010s). The library was made by the immunoSEQ multiplex PCR assay. TCRdb took over this immuneACCESS table, retaining in-frame rearrangements with V and J assigned. Such tables are incomplete; in checked studies, under half of the missing clones stem from an unresolved V gene, and the remainder is unexplained. This sample gives 25,000 to 40,000 clones in total; around 90% of them show up just once. Approximately 4% of the sample comes from the top ten. A distance of 14 bases separates the germline ends of V and J, which lose 5 bases and 4 bases respectively. The germline V gene supplies CDR1 SGHTA and CDR2 FQGTGA. From the cysteine up to the phenylalanine, the CDR3 has a length of 14 residues. The only DNA kept is the CDR3, 42 bases in frame from the first base.

With regard to this clone: The clone's antigen remains unknown. Base qualities are not provided; no much larger clone lies one nucleotide away.

Sequencing used PBMCs. This clonotype was obtained from a human donor in good health. Some clones in this sample may be carry-over from other donors' samples. This sequence uses TRBV7-3 and TRBJ2-5; D gene: possibly TRBD1, on 5 matching bases. The nucleotide sequence reads TGTGCCAGCAGCATTCAGGGTACGGGAGAGACCCAGTACTTC. This encodes CASSIQGTGETQYF.